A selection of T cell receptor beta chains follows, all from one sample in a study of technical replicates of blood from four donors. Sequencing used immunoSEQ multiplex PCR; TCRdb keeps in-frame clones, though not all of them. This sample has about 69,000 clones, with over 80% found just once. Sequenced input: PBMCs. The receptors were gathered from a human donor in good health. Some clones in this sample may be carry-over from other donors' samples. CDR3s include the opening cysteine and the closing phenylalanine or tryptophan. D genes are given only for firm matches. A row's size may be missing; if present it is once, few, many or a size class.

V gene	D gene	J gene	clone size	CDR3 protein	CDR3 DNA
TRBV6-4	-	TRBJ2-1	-	CASSKEAPYNEQFF	TGTGCCAGCAGTAAAGAGGCGCCTTACAATGAGCAGTTCTTC
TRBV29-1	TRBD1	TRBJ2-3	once	CSLRPGQGGTDTQYF	TGCAGCCTCCGACCAGGACAGGGGGGCACAGATACGCAGTATTTT
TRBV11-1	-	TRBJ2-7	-	CASSLTTGTYEQYF	TGTGCCAGCAGCTTAACGACGGGAACCTACGAGCAGTACTTC
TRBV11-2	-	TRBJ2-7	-	CASSLVGQNLYEQYF	TGTGCCAGCAGCTTAGTCGGACAGAACCTCTACGAGCAGTACTTC
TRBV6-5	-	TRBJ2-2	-	CASSINRRSGELFF	TGTGCCAGCAGTATTAACAGGCGGTCCGGGGAGCTGTTTTTT
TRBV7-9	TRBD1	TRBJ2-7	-	CASSSTSDRADEQYF	TGTGCCAGCAGCTCAACTTCGGACAGGGCTGACGAGCAGTACTTC
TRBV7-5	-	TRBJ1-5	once	CARSAGHQPQHF	TGTGCCAGAAGCGCGGGACATCAGCCCCAGCATTTT
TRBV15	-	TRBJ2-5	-	CATSRDQGSLETQYF	TGTGCCACCAGCAGAGATCAGGGCAGCCTAGAGACCCAGTACTTC
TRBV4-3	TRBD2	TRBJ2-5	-	CASSQDSGGLQETQYF	TGCGCCAGCAGCCAAGATAGCGGGGGGCTTCAAGAGACCCAGTACTTC
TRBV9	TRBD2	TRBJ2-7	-	CASSDNMASGVYEQYF	TGTGCCAGCAGCGATAACATGGCTAGCGGGGTTTACGAGCAGTACTTC
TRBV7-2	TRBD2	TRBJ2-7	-	CASSLDVLAGGLEQYF	TGTGCCAGCAGCTTAGACGTACTAGCGGGGGGTCTCGAGCAGTACTTC
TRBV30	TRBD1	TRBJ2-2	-	CAWSPLGTGQPPNTGELFF	TGTGCCTGGAGTCCGCTCGGGACAGGGCAGCCGCCGAACACCGGGGAGCTGTTTTTT
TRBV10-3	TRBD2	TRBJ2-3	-	CAISPTSGGTDTQYF	TGTGCCATCAGTCCGACTAGCGGAGGCACAGATACGCAGTATTTT
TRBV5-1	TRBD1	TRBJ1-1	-	CASSRTGENTEAFF	TGCGCCAGCAGTCGAACAGGGGAGAACACTGAAGCTTTCTTT
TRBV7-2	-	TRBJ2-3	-	CASSLARRDTQYF	TGTGCCAGCAGCTTAGCGAGGCGAGATACGCAGTATTTT
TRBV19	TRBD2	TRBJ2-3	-	CASSTRTSGRTDTQYF	TGTGCCAGTAGTACCAGGACTAGCGGGAGGACAGATACGCAGTATTTT
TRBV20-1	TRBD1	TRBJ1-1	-	CSALTGKAFF	TGCAGTGCCTTGACAGGGAAAGCTTTCTTT
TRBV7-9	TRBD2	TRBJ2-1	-	CASSLDRTSATGEQFF	TGTGCCAGCAGCTTAGATAGGACTAGCGCTACGGGTGAGCAGTTCTTC
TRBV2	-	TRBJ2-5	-	CASSPTPPQETQYF	TGTGCCAGCAGTCCTACCCCCCCACAAGAGACCCAGTACTTC
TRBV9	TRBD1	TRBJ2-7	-	CASSSPGQGWRQYF	TGTGCCAGCAGCTCGCCGGGACAGGGGTGGCGGCAGTACTTC
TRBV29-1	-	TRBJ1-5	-	CSVGADPGQPQHF	TGCAGCGTTGGGGCCGATCCTGGGCAGCCCCAGCATTTT
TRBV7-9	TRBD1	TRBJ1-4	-	CASSLGQGAAEKLFF	TGTGCCAGCAGCTTAGGACAGGGGGCTGCTGAAAAACTGTTTTTT
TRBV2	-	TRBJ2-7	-	CASSERGGISYEQYF	TGTGCCAGCAGTGAACGCGGCGGCATCTCCTACGAGCAGTACTTC
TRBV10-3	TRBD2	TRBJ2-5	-	CAIRPTGGSGETQYF	TGTGCCATCAGGCCCACGGGGGGTAGTGGTGAGACCCAGTACTTC
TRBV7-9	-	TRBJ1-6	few	CASSPTTSPWSPLHF	TGTGCCAGCAGCCCGACGACATCCCCATGGTCGCCCCTCCACTTT
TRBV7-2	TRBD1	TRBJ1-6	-	CASSLLGQASPLHF	TGTGCCAGCAGCTTATTGGGACAGGCTTCACCCCTCCACTTT
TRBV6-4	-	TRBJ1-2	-	CASSPGPDPNYGYTF	TGTGCCAGCAGTCCAGGGCCAGACCCTAACTATGGCTACACCTTC
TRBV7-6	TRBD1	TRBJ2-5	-	CASSRDRDSQETQYF	TGTGCCAGCAGCCGGGACAGGGACTCGCAAGAGACCCAGTACTTC
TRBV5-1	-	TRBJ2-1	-	CASSAGGGNNEQFF	TGCGCCAGCAGTGCCGGGGGTGGGAACAATGAGCAGTTCTTC
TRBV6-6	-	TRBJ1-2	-	CASRRGGDYGYTF	TGTGCCAGCAGACGGGGGGGTGACTATGGCTACACCTTC
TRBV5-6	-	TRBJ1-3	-	CASSAGGSGNTIYF	TGTGCCAGCAGCGCCGGGGGCTCTGGAAACACCATATATTTT
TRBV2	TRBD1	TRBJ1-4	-	CASRRTGQYEKLFF	TGTGCCAGCAGGAGGACAGGGCAATACGAAAAACTGTTTTTT
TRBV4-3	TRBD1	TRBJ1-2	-	CASSQGPQGGLDYGYTF	TGCGCCAGCAGCCAAGGTCCACAGGGGGGTTTAGACTATGGCTACACCTTC